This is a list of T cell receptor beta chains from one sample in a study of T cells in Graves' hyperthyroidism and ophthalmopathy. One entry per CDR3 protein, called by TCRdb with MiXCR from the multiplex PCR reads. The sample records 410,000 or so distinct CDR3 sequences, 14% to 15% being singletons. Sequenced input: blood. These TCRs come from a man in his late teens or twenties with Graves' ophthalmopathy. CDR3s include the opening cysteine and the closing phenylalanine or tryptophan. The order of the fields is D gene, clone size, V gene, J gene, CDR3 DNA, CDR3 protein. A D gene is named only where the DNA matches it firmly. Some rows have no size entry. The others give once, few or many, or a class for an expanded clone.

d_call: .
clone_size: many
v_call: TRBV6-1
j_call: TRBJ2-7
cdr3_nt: TGTGCCAGCAGTGAATCTTCTGCAGGGTCCTACGAGCAGTACTTC
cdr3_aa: CASSESSAGSYEQYF

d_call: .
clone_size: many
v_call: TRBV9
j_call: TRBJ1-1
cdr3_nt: TGTGCCAGCAGCGTAGATCCACAGGTGGGGACTGAAGCTTTCTTT
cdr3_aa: CASSVDPQVGTEAFF

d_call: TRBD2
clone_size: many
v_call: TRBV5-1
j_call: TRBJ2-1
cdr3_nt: TGCGCCAGCAGCGTACCGCGGGGGGCGGGAGGGCCAGGCAATGAGCAGTTCTTC
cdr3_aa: CASSVPRGAGGPGNEQFF

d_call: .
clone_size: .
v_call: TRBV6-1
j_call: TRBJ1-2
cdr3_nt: TGTGCCAGCGAGGGGCTGGACTATGGCTACACCTTC
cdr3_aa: CASEGLDYGYTF

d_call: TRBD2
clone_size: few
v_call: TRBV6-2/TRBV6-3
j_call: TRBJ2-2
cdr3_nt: TGTGCCAGCAACCCGGGAGGGACCGGGGAGCTGTTTTTT
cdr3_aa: CASNPGGTGELFF

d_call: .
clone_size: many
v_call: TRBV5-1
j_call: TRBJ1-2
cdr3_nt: TGCGCCAGCAGCGACAGTGTCGGCTACACCTTC
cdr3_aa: CASSDSVGYTF

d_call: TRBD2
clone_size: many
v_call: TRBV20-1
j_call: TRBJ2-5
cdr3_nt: TGCAGTGCTAGCAGGACTAGCGGGGGGATAGAGACCCAGTACTTC
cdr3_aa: CSASRTSGGIETQYF

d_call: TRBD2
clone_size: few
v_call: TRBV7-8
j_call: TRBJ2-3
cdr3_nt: TGTGCCAGCAGCAGCGGGGCCCGGATGCAGTATTTT
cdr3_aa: CASSSGARMQYF

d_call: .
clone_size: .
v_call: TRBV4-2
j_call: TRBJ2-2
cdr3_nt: TGTGCCAGCAGCAGTAACCCTATGTTGAGCGGGGAGCTGTTTTTT
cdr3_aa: CASSSNPMLSGELFF

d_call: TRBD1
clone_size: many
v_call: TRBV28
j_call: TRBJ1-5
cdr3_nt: TGTGCCAGCAGTCCAGCAGGGGGCTGGGGCAATCAGCCCCAGCATTTT
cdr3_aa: CASSPAGGWGNQPQHF

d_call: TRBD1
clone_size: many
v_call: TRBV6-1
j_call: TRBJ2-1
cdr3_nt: TGTGCCAGCACCCGGAGACAGGGCAACTACAATGAGCAGTTCTTC
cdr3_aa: CASTRRQGNYNEQFF

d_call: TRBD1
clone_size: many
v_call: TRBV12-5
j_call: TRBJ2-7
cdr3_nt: TGTGCTAGTGGTTTGGTATTGGGACAGGGGCCCTACGAGCAGTACTTC
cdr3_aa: CASGLVLGQGPYEQYF

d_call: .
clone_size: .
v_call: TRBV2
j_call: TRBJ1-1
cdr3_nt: TGTGCCAGCGTAAAAGGGCAGGGGACCACTGAAGCTTTCTTT
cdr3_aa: CASVKGQGTTEAFF

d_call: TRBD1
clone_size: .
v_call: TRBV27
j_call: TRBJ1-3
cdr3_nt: TGTGCCAGCAGGCAACAGGGGCCCTCTGGAAACACCATATATTTT
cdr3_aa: CASRQQGPSGNTIYF

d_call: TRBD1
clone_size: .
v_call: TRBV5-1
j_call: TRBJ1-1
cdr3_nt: TGCGCCAGCAGCGGGGGGACAGGGGGATGGGGCACTGAAGCTTTCTTT
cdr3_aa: CASSGGTGGWGTEAFF

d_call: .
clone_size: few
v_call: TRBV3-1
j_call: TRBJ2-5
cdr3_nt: TGTGCCAGCGCCCCTCGACTAGAAGGAGAGACCCAGTACTTC
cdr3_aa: CASAPRLEGETQYF

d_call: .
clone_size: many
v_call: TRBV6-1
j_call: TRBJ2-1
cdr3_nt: TGTGCCAGCAGTGAAACCTTCAGCTCCTACAATGAGCAGTTCTTC
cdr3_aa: CASSETFSSYNEQFF

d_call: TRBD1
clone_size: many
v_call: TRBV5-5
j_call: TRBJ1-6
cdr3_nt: TGTGCCAGCAGCCCGGGACAGGTTGGGAATTCACCCCTCCACTTT
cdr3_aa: CASSPGQVGNSPLHF

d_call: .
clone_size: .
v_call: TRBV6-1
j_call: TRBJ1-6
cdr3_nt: TGTGCCAGCTGTGGGAATAATTCACCCCTCCACTTT
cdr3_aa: CASCGNNSPLHF

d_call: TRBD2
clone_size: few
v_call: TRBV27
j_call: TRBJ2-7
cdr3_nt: TGTGCCAGCAGTTACTCACAGGGGACTAGCGGGCACGAGCAGTACTTC
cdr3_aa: CASSYSQGTSGHEQYF

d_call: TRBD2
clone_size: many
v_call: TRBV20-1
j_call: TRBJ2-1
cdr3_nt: TGCAGTGCTAGACCGGGACTAACGGTCCATGAGCAGTTCTTC
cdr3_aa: CSARPGLTVHEQFF

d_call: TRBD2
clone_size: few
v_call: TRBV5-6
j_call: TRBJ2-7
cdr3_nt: TGTGCCAGCAGCTTGGCTCTAGCGGGAACCTACGAGCAGTACTTC
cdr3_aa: CASSLALAGTYEQYF

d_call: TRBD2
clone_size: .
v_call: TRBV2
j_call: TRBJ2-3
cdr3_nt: TGTGCCAGCAGTGGGCAGACTAGCGGGATAAGCACAGATACGCAGTATTTT
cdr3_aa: CASSGQTSGISTDTQYF

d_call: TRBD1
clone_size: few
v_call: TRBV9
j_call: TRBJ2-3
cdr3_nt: TGTGCCAGCAGCGTAGTGGGACAGGGGGACACAGATACGCAGTATTTT
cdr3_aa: CASSVVGQGDTDTQYF

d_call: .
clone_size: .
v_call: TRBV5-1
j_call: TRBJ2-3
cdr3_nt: TGCGCCAGCAGCTTGGATGGCCCGGATACGCAGTATTTT
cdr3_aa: CASSLDGPDTQYF

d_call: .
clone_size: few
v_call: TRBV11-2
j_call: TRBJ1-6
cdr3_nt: TGTGCCAGCAAGGGCGCGGGCTCCTATAATTCACCCCTCCACTTT
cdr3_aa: CASKGAGSYNSPLHF

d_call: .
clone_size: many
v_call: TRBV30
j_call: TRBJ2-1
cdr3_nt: TGTGCCAGAGGACCAGACAGTTCCAATGAGCAGTTCTTC
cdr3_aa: CARGPDSSNEQFF

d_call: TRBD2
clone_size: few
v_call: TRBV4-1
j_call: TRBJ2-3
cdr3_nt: TGCGCCAGCAGCCAGGGACCGGGACTAGCGGGTCTCACAGATACGCAGTATTTT
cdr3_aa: CASSQGPGLAGLTDTQYF

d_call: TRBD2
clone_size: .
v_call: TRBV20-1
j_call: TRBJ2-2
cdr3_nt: TGCAGTGCTTACCGGACTAGCGGGGGGGCTGACACCGGGGAGCTGTTTTTT
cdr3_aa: CSAYRTSGGADTGELFF

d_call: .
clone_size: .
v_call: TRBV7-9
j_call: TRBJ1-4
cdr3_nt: TGTGCCAGCAGCGGCAGGCCGAATGAAAAACTGTTTTTT
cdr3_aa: CASSGRPNEKLFF

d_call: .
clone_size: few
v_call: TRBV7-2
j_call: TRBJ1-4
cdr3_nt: TGTGCCAGCAGCCTACGGCGCAATCGGGTTGAAAAACTGTTTTTT
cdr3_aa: CASSLRRNRVEKLFF

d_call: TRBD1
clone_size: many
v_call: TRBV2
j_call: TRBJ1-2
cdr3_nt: TGTGCCAGCAGTAACAGGGGAGACACCTATGGCTACACCTTC
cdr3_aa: CASSNRGDTYGYTF

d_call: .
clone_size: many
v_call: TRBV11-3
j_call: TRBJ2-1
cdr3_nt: TGTGCCAGCAGCTTAGTCCCCACTATCCATGAGCAGTTCTTC
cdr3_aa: CASSLVPTIHEQFF

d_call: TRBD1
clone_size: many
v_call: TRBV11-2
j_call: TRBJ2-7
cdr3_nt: TGTGCCAGCAGCATTACGACTACAGGGGTCTACGAGCAGTACTTC
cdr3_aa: CASSITTTGVYEQYF

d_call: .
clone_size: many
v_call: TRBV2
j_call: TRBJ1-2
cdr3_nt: TGTGCCAGCAGTGAAAGGTTCAGGGTAGTGGTGAACTATGGCTACACCTTC
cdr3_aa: CASSERFRVVVNYGYTF

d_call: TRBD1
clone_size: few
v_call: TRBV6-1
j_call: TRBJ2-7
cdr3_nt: TGTGCCAGCAGTCCCCTCCCGGGACAGGGGGCGGCCCTCGAGCAGTACTTC
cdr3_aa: CASSPLPGQGAALEQYF

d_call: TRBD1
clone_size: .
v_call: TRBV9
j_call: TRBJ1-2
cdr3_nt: TGTGCCAGCGGATCAGTGACAGGGGGTGTCTATGGCTACACCTTC
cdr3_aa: CASGSVTGGVYGYTF

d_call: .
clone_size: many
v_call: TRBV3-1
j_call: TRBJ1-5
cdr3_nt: TGTGCCAGCAGCCAAGAACAGAGCAATCAGCCCCAGCATTTT
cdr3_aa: CASSQEQSNQPQHF

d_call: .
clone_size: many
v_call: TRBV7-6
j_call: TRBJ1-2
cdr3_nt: TGTGCCAGCAGCCCCGGGACGGCGTGGGGCTACACCTTC
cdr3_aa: CASSPGTAWGYTF

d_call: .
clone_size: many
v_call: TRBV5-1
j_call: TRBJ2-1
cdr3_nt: TGCGCCAGCAGCTTCTTACCCAACAATGAGCAGTTCTTC
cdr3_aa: CASSFLPNNEQFF

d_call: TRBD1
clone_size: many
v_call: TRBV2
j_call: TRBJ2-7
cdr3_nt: TGTGCCAGCGGCTCGACAGGGTTCAGCGAGCAGTACTTC
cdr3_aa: CASGSTGFSEQYF

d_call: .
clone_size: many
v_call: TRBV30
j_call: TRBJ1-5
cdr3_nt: TGTGCCTGGAGTGACGGGGCCACGGATCAGCCCCAGCATTTT
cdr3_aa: CAWSDGATDQPQHF

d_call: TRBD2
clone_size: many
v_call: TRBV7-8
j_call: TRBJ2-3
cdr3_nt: TGTGCCAGCAGCAGACACATAACGGGGGGGCCAAGTGGGACGCAGTATTTT
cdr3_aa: CASSRHITGGPSGTQYF

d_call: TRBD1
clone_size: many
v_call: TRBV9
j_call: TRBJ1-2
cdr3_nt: TGTGCCAGCAGCGTAACGACAGGGCAACCTGGCTACACCTTC
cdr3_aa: CASSVTTGQPGYTF

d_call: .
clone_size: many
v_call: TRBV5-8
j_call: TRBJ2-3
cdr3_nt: TGTGCCAGCAGCTCCCAGGCGGGCTCAGATACGCAGTATTTT
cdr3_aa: CASSSQAGSDTQYF

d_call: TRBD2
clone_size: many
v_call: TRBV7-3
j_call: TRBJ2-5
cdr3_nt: TGTGCCAGCAGCCCCCTCGGGGGTGGACTAGCGGGAGAACAAGAGACCCAGTACTTC
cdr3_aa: CASSPLGGGLAGEQETQYF

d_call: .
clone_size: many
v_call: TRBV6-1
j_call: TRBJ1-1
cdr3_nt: TGTGCCAGCAACAAACAGGCCCCGAACACTGAAGCTTTCTTT
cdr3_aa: CASNKQAPNTEAFF

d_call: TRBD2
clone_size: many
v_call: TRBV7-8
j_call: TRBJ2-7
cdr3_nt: TGTGCCAGCAGCTTAGGCAGAGCGGGGCCCTACGAGCAGTACTTC
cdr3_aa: CASSLGRAGPYEQYF

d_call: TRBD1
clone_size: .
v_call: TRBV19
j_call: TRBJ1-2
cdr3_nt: TGTGCCAGTAGCCTACAGGGGGCCCAAGGTAGCTATGGCTACACCTTC
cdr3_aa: CASSLQGAQGSYGYTF

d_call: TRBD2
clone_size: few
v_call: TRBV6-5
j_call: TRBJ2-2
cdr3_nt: TGTGCCAGCAGTTACTCTTGGGGAGTAGCGGGACTCAGCACCGGGGAGCTGTTTTTT
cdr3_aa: CASSYSWGVAGLSTGELFF

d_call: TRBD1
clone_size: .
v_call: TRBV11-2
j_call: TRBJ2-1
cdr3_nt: TGTGCCAGCAGCTCTGGGACAGGGCTTCCCTACAATGAGCAGTTCTTC
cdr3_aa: CASSSGTGLPYNEQFF

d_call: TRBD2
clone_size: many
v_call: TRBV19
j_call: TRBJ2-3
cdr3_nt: TGTGCCAGTAGGGTTCGAGCGGGGGAAACAGATACGCAGTATTTT
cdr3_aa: CASRVRAGETDTQYF

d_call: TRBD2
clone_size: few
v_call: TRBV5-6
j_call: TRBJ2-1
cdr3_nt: TGTGCCAGCAGCTTGGGACTAGCAAGTGAGCAGTTCTTC
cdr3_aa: CASSLGLASEQFF

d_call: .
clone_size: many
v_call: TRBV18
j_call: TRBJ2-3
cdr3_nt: TGTGCCAGCTCACTACTAGATCAAAGCACAGATACGCAGTATTTT
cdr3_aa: CASSLLDQSTDTQYF

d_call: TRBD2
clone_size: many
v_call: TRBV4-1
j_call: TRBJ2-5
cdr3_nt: TGCGCCAGCAGCAGAACGTCCAGCGGGACGAAAGAGACCCAGTACTTC
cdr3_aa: CASSRTSSGTKETQYF

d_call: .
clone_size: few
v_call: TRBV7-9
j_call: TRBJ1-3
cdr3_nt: TGTGCCAGCACCCAGGGCTTCTCTGGAAACACCATATATTTT
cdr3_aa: CASTQGFSGNTIYF